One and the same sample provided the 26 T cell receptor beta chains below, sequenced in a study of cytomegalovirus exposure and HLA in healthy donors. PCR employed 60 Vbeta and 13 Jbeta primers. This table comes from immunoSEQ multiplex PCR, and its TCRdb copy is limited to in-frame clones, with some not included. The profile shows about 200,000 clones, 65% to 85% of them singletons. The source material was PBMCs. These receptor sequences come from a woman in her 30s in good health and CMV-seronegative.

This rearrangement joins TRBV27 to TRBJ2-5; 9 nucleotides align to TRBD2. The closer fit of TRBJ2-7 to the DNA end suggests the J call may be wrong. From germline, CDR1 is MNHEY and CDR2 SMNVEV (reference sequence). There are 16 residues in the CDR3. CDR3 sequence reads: CASSLRASGKTYEQYF. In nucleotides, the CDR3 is TGTGCCAGCAGTTTAAGGGCTAGCGGGAAAACCTACGAGCAGTACTTC.

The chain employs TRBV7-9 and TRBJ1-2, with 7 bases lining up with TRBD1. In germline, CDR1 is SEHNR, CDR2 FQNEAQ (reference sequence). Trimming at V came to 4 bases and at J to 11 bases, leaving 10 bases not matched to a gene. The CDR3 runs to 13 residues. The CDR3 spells CASSSGTAKGYTF. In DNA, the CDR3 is TGTGCCAGCAGCTCAGGGACAGCAAAGGGGTACACCTTC.

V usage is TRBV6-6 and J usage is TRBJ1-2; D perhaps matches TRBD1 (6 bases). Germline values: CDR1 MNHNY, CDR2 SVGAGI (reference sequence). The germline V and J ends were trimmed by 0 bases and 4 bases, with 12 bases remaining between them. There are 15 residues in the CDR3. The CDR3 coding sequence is TGTGCCAGCAGTTACTCGACAGGTCTTTCCTATGGCTACACCTTC. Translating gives CASSYSTGLSYGYTF.

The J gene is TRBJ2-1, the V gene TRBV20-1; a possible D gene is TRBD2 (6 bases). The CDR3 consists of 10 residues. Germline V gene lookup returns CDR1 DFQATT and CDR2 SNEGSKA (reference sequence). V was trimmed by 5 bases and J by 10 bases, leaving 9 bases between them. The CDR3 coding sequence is TGCAGTGCTGAGGAGGGCGAGCAGTTCTTC. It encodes CSAEEGEQFF.

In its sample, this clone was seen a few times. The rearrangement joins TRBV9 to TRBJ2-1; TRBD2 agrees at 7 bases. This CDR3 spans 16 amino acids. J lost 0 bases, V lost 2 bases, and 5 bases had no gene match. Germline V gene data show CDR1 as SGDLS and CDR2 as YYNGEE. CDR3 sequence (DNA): TGTGCCAGCAGCGTGAGCGGGGCGAGCTCCTACAATGAGCAGTTCTTC. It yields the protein CASSVSGASSYNEQFF.

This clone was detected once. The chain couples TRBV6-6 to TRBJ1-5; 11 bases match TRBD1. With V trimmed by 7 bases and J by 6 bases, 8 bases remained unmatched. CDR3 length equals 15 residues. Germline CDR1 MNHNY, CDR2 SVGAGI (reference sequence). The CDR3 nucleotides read TGTGCCAGCAACCACGGACAGGGGGCAGGTCAGCCCCAGCATTTT. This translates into CASNHGQGAGQPQHF.

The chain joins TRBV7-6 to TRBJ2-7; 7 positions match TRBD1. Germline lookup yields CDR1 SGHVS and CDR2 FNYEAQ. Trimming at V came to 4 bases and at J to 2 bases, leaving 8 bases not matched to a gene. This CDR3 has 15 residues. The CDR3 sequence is CASSSYRDRTYEQYF. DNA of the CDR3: TGTGCCAGCAGCTCATACCGGGACAGAACCTACGAGCAGTACTTC.

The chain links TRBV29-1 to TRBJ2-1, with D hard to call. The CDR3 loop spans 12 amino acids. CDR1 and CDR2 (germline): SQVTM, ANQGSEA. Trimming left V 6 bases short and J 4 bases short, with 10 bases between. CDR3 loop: CSVTAEYNEQFF. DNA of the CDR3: TGCAGCGTAACTGCTGAGTACAATGAGCAGTTCTTC.

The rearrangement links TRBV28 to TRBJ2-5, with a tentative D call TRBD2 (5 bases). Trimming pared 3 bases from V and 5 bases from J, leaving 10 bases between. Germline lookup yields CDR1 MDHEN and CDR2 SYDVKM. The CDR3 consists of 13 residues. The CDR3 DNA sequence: TGTGCCAGCAGTTTTCCGACTACGGAGACCCAGTACTTC. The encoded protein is CASSFPTTETQYF.

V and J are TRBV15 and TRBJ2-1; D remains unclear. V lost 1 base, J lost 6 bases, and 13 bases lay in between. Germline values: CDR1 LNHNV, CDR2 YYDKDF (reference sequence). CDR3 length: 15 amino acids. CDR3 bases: TGTGCCACCAGCAGAGCGCGAGGTTCTAGCAATGAGCAGTTCTTC. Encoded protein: CATSRARGSSNEQFF.

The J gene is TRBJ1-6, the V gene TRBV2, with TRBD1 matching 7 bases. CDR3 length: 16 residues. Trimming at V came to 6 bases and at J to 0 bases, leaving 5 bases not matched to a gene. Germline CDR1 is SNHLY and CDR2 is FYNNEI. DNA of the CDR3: TGTGCCAGCAGGGGGACAGTTAGCTCCTATAATTCACCCCTCCACTTT. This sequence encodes CASRGTVSSYNSPLHF. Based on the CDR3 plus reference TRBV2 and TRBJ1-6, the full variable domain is EPEVTQTPSHQVTQMGQEVILRCVPISNHLYFYWYRQILGQKVEFLVSFYNNEISEKSEIFDDQFSVERPDGSNFTLKIRSTKLEDSAMYFCASRGTVSSYNSPLHFGNGTRLTVT.

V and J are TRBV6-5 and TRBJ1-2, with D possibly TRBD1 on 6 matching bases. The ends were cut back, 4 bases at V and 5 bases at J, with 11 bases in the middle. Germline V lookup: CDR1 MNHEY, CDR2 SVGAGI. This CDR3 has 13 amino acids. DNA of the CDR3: TGTGCCAGCAGTTGGACAGAAGAATATGGCTACACCTTC. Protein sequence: CASSWTEEYGYTF.

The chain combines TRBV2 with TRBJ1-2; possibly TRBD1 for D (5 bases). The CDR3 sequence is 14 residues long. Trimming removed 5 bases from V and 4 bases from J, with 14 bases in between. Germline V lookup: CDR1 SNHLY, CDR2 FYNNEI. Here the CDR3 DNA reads TGTGCCAGCAGTCACCCTGACAGATCCTATGGCTACACCTTC. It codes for CASSHPDRSYGYTF.

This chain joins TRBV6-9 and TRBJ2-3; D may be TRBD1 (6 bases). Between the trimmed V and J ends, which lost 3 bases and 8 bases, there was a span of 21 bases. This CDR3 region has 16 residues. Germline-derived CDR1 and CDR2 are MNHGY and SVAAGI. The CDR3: CASSYSPGTTSGTQYF. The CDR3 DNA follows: TGTGCCAGCAGTTACTCGCCCGGGACAACTTCGGGTACGCAGTATTTT.

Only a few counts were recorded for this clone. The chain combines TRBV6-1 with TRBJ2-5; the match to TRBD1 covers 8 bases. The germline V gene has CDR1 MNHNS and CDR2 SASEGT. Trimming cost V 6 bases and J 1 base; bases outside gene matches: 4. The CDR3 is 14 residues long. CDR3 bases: TGTGCCAGCAGGGGGGACAGGAGCCAAGAGACCCAGTACTTC. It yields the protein CASRGDRSQETQYF.

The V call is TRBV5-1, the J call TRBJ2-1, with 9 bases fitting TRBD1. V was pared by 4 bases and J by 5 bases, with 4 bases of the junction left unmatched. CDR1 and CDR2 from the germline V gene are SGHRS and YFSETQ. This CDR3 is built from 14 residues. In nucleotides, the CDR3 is TGCGCCAGCAGCGAGTGGACAGGGGACAATGAGCAGTTCTTC. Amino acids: CASSEWTGDNEQFF.

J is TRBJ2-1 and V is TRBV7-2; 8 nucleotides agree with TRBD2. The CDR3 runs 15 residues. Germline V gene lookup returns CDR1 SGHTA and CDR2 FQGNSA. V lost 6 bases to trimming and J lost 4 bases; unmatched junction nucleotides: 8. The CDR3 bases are TGTGCCAGCAGTCGGGGGGGGACTTCTTACAATGAGCAGTTCTTC. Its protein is CASSRGGTSYNEQFF.

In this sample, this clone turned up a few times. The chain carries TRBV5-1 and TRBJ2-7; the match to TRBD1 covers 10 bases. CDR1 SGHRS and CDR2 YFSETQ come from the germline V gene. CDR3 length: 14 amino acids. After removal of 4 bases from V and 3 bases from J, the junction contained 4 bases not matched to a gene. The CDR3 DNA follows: TGCGCCAGCAGCCCGGACAGGGGGAACTACGAGCAGTACTTC. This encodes CASSPDRGNYEQYF.

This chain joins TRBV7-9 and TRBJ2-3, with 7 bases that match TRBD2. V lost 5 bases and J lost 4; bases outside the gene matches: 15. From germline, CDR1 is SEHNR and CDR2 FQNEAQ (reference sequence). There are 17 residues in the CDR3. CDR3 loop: CASSPLRGGREADTQYF. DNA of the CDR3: TGTGCCAGCAGCCCCCTCCGGGGCGGGAGAGAGGCAGATACGCAGTATTTT.

The CDR3 nucleotides are TGTGCCAGCCAAATCGGGCTAGCGGGGGGGGGACAGTTCTTC. Its protein is CASQIGLAGGGQFF. The V and J genes are TRBV7-9 and TRBJ2-1; 12 bases agree with TRBD2. The CDR3 is made up of 14 amino acids. Trimming took 8 bases from V and 13 from J; bases not matched to a gene: 12. Germline values: CDR1 SEHNR, CDR2 FQNEAQ (reference sequence).

CDR3 DNA sequence: TGCGCCAGCAGAGTAGCGGGGGGGTTCACAGATACGCAGTATTTT. This codes for CASRVAGGFTDTQYF. V is TRBV10-2 and J is TRBJ2-3; 11 bases fit TRBD2. The V gene end was trimmed by 6 bases and the J gene end by 2 bases; junction bases not matched to a gene: 4. The CDR3 is 15 residues long. Germline lookup yields CDR1 WSHSY and CDR2 SAAADI.

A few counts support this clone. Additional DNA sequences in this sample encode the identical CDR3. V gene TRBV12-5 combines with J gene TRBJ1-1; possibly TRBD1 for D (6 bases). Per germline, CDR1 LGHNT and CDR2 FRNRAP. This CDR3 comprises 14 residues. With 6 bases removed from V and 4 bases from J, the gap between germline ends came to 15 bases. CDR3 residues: CASGKQGYGTEAFF. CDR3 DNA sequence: TGTGCTAGTGGAAAACAGGGATATGGCACTGAAGCTTTCTTT. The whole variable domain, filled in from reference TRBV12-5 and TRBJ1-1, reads DARVTQTPRHKVTEMGQEVTMRCQPILGHNTVFWYRQTMMQGLELLAYFRNRAPLDDSGMPKDRFSAEMPDATLATLKIQPSEPRDSAVYFCASGKQGYGTEAFFGQGTRLTVV.

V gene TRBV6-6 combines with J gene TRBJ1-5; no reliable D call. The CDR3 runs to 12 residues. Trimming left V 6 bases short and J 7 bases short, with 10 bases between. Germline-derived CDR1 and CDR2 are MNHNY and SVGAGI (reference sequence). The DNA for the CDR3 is TGTGCCAGCAGCCCTGGGCCACAGCCCCAGCATTTT. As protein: CASSPGPQPQHF.

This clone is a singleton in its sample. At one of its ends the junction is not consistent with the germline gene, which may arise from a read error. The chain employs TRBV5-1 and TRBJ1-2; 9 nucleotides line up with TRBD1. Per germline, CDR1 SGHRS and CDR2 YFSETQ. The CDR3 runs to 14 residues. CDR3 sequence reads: CASSPRDRVYGYPF. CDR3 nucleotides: TGCGCCAGCAGCCCCAGGGACAGGGTCTATGGCTACCCCTTC.

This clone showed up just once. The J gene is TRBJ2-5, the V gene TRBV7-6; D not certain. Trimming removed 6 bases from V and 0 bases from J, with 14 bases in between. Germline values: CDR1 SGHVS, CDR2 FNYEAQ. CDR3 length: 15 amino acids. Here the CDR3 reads CASRRASVYQETQYF. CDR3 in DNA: TGTGCCAGCAGACGTGCGTCGGTGTACCAAGAGACCCAGTACTTC.

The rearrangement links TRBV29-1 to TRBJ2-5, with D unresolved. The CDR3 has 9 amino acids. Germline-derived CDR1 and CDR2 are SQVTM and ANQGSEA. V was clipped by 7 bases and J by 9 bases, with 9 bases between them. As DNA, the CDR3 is TGCAGCGCTACTTTGTCCCAGTACTTC. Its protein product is CSATLSQYF.